These T cell receptor beta chains were read from a single sample in a study of T cells in Graves' hyperthyroidism and ophthalmopathy. TCRdb reprocessed the multiplex PCR reads with MiXCR, giving one entry per CDR3 protein. The repertoire holds around 400,000 distinct CDR3 sequences, with about 13% as singletons. The sample comprised blood. These receptors came from a woman under 30 with Graves' hyperthyroidism. Both conserved end residues are part of each CDR3. D genes are given only for firm matches. Clone size, where shown, is once, few, many, or a class for clones that have expanded.

d_call j_call v_call clone_size cdr3_nt cdr3_aa
. TRBJ2-4 TRBV4-2 many TGTGCCAGTTCAGACTGGGACTTAGCCAAAAACATTCAGTACTTC CASSDWDLAKNIQYF
TRBD1 TRBJ2-1 TRBV19 few TGTGCCAGTATCGGGACAGGGGAGAGGAGCAATGAGCAGTTCTTC CASIGTGERSNEQFF
. TRBJ1-3 TRBV12-3/TRBV12-4 many TGTGCCAGCAGTCTTAAAGGGCCATCTGGAAACACCATATATTTT CASSLKGPSGNTIYF
. TRBJ1-2 TRBV6-5 many TGTGCCAGCAGTTACTCGTTGTCACAGGCTGATGGCTACACCTTC CASSYSLSQADGYTF
TRBD1 TRBJ2-5 TRBV20-1 . TGCAGTGCTAGCCGGACAGGGGGTTATGAGACCCAGTACTTC CSASRTGGYETQYF
. TRBJ1-6 TRBV12-3/TRBV12-4 many TGTGCCAGCAGCGGGGGGTCACCCCTCCACTTT CASSGGSPLHF
TRBD1 TRBJ2-2 TRBV9 . TGTGCCAGCAGCGTAGGGGACAGTCTTGTCCCCGGGGAGCTGTTTTTT CASSVGDSLVPGELFF
TRBD1 TRBJ1-4 TRBV20-1 many TGCAGTGCTGGAACGGGACAGGAGGATGAAAAACTGTTTTTT CSAGTGQEDEKLFF
. TRBJ2-3 TRBV6-5 many TGTGCCAGCAGTTACTCGGGGAGTAGAAAAGATACGCAGTATTTT CASSYSGSRKDTQYF
. TRBJ2-2 TRBV7-2 . TGTGCCAGCAGCCCCCCTGGCGGCACCGGGGAGCTGTTTTTT CASSPPGGTGELFF
. TRBJ2-5 TRBV20-1 few TGCAGTGCTCCTCGTGGGGGTGGTGGATGGGAGACCCAGTACTTC CSAPRGGGGWETQYF
. TRBJ2-5 TRBV20-1 many TGCAGTGCCTCTACAGGTGGAGTGACCCAGTACTTC CSASTGGVTQYF
. TRBJ1-2 TRBV19 . TGTGCCAGTAGTACCCGCCAGGGTTATGGCTACACCTTC CASSTRQGYGYTF
TRBD1 TRBJ2-1 TRBV5-1 many TGCGCCAGCAGCACGCAGGGACAGATCCAAAATGAGCAGTTCTTC CASSTQGQIQNEQFF
. TRBJ2-7 TRBV27 . TGTGCCAGCACTGGGCCGACCGAGCAGTACTTC CASTGPTEQYF
. TRBJ2-2 TRBV30 many TGTGCCTGGAGTCTTACAGGGTACCTTGTCGCCGGGGAGCTGTTTTTT CAWSLTGYLVAGELFF
. TRBJ1-2 TRBV13 many TGTGCCAGCAGCTTTAAGGGGCAGGGCGTGAGTGGCTACACCTTC CASSFKGQGVSGYTF
. TRBJ1-1 TRBV20-1 . TGCAGTGCCCGACGCTCAGGGTTGGACACTGAAGCTTTCTTT CSARRSGLDTEAFF
TRBD1 TRBJ2-1 TRBV29-1 many TGCAGCGTTGTACAGGGGAACCACAATGAGCAGTTCTTC CSVVQGNHNEQFF
. TRBJ1-2 TRBV2 few TGTGCCAGCAGTGAAAACGAACAGGCAGCCTATGGCTACACCTTC CASSENEQAAYGYTF
. TRBJ2-3 TRBV5-1 many TGCGCCAGCAGCCTCCCTCGGGCAATGGATACGCAGTATTTT CASSLPRAMDTQYF
. TRBJ2-5 TRBV14 . TGTGCCAGCAGCCAAGCCTTATTGGGGCCGGAGTACTTC CASSQALLGPEYF
. TRBJ1-2 TRBV4-1 . TGCGCCAGCAGCCAAGAGCCCCCAGAGACAGACCTCTATGGCTACACCTTC CASSQEPPETDLYGYTF
TRBD1 TRBJ2-5 TRBV20-1 once TGCAGTGCTAGAGTACCGGGACAGGGAGAGACCCAGTACTTC CSARVPGQGETQYF
TRBD1 TRBJ1-1 TRBV20-1 . TGCAGTGCTAGAGACGCTAGGACAGGGGCCATAACTGAAGCTTTCTTT CSARDARTGAITEAFF
. TRBJ2-7 TRBV5-1 few TGCGCCAGCAGCTTGGTCGATTTGAACGAGCAGTACTTC CASSLVDLNEQYF
. TRBJ1-4 TRBV20-1 many TGCAGTGCTAGACTCGTAGGGCCGGACAATGAAAAACTGTTTTTT CSARLVGPDNEKLFF
. TRBJ1-2 TRBV20-1 many TGCAGTGCTAGAGATCCCGACAGCGCCTATGGCTACACCTTC CSARDPDSAYGYTF
. TRBJ1-1 TRBV15 few TGTGCCACCAGCGGTAGGGGCGGTAGCACTGAAGCTTTCTTT CATSGRGGSTEAFF
. TRBJ2-7 TRBV2 . TGTGCCGGCAGTGAAAGAAGGGTAACCGAGCAGTACTTC CAGSERRVTEQYF
. TRBJ2-1 TRBV30 many TGTGCCTGGAGTATTAGCCGGAACAACAATGAGCAGTTCTTC CAWSISRNNNEQFF
TRBD1 TRBJ1-1 TRBV28 many TGTGCCAGCAACCAACAGGGGGCGGACGGAGCTTTCTTT CASNQQGADGAFF
TRBD1 TRBJ1-3 TRBV9 few TGTGCCAGCAGCGTAGCAGGAGGGGGCACTGGAAACACCATATATTTT CASSVAGGGTGNTIYF
. TRBJ2-7 TRBV28 many TGTGCCAGCAGTCCGGGAGACCCGGGCTACGAGCAGTACTTC CASSPGDPGYEQYF
TRBD2 TRBJ2-7 TRBV27 . TGTGCCAGCAGTATCGGACGGGGGGGGGGAGAGCAGTACTTC CASSIGRGGGEQYF
. TRBJ1-5 TRBV5-5 many TGTGCCAGCAGCCCGGCGGCCACCTTAGCGGAGCCCCAGCATTTT CASSPAATLAEPQHF
. TRBJ1-2 TRBV15 . TGTGCCACCAGCCCCTCCTCCCAGAGGGGCTACACCTTC CATSPSSQRGYTF
. TRBJ2-1 TRBV18 . TGTGCCAGCTCTGGGGACTCAGGTAATGAGCAGTTCTTC CASSGDSGNEQFF
. TRBJ1-6 TRBV28 many TGTGCCAGCAGTTTGACCGGTAATTCACCCCTCCACTTT CASSLTGNSPLHF
. TRBJ1-1 TRBV29-1 many TGCAGCGTCCAGGGAGGCCCCACTGAAGCTTTCTTT CSVQGGPTEAFF
. TRBJ1-1 TRBV10-3 many TGTGCCATCAGTGAGTCGGGTGGAAGGGCTGAAGCTTTCTTT CAISESGGRAEAFF
. TRBJ1-6 TRBV20-1 . TGCAGTGCTACCGGGACCGACGCCTATAATTCACCCCTCCACTTT CSATGTDAYNSPLHF
. TRBJ2-3 TRBV2 many TGTGCCAGCAGTGAAGCGGGGTTAGGTATGGATACGCAGTATTTT CASSEAGLGMDTQYF
. TRBJ2-7 TRBV7-2 few TGTGCCGGCAGCTTAACCGAGGGAGGGGGCTACGAGCAGTACTTC CAGSLTEGGGYEQYF
TRBD1 TRBJ1-2 TRBV19 few TGTGCCAGTGCTGCTGACAGGGGGTTGGATGGCTACACCTTC CASAADRGLDGYTF
. TRBJ2-5 TRBV28 many TGTGCCAGCAGTTTAACGACAGGAGAAGAGACCCAGTACTTC CASSLTTGEETQYF
. TRBJ2-2 TRBV5-1 few TGCGCCAGCAGCCCGGACACGAACACCGGGGAGCTGTTTTTT CASSPDTNTGELFF
TRBD2 TRBJ2-1 TRBV6-1 many TGTGCCAGCAGTGAAGCGCTCGAGGCGGGGGGACCCTACAATGAGCAGTTCTTC CASSEALEAGGPYNEQFF
. TRBJ1-6 TRBV2 many TGTGCCAGCAGTGATCCCGACAGGTCAAGGGGAGGTAATTCACCCCTCCACTTT CASSDPDRSRGGNSPLHF
. TRBJ2-4 TRBV6-2/TRBV6-3 many TGTGCCAGCAGTTACACAGACTCCGGGGGCGAAAACATTCAGTACTTC CASSYTDSGGENIQYF
. TRBJ1-6 TRBV28 many TGTGCCAGCAGTCTTGGGGCTGATCATTCACCCCTCCACTTT CASSLGADHSPLHF
. TRBJ2-3 TRBV6-1 many TGTGCCAGCAGCCCCGACGGTAGCGATACGCAGTATTTT CASSPDGSDTQYF
. TRBJ2-7 TRBV2 few TGTGCCAGCAGCGAGGGGAGGGGGCCCTACGAGCAGTACTTC CASSEGRGPYEQYF
. TRBJ1-5 TRBV10-1 many TGCGCCAGCAGTGACCCGACAGGAAGCGGGAATCAGCCCCAGCATTTT CASSDPTGSGNQPQHF
TRBD2 TRBJ2-3 TRBV7-9 . TGTGCCAGCAGCCTCCGAGGGGCTAGCGGTGGCACAGATACGCAGTATTTT CASSLRGASGGTDTQYF
. TRBJ1-1 TRBV6-2/TRBV6-3 many TGTGCCAGCAGGCTGCGGGGAAAGTTCACTGAAGCTTTCTTT CASRLRGKFTEAFF
. TRBJ2-7 TRBV20-1 many TGCAGTGCTATGACCGGGACTCAATTCATCTACGAGCAGTACTTC CSAMTGTQFIYEQYF